What follows are 11 T cell receptor beta chains derived from one specimen sequenced in a study of T cell changes during pregnancy in multiple sclerosis. Only in-frame clones appear in the TCRdb table, and some are missing; sequencing was by immunoSEQ multiplex PCR. The data show around 30,000 clones, around 94% seen once. Sequenced here: CD8+ T cells from peripheral blood mononuclear cells, sampled before pregnancy. The receptor source for this set is a female donor with multiple sclerosis, enrolled in a pregnancy study.

This rearrangement joins TRBV5-1 to TRBJ2-7, with 12 bases aligning to TRBD2. Losses at the gene ends were 0 bases for V and 1 base for J; bases not matched to a gene: 5. The CDR3 is 17 residues long. The V gene's germline CDR1 is SGHRS and CDR2 YFSETQ. This chain's CDR3 is CASSLGTTSGRSYEQYF. The CDR3 DNA reads as TGCGCCAGCAGCTTGGGGACTACTAGCGGGAGGTCCTACGAGCAGTACTTC.

V usage is TRBV4-1 and J usage is TRBJ1-5, with 10 bases aligning to TRBD1. The germline V gene encodes CDR1 MGHRA and CDR2 YSYEKL. The CDR3 totals 15 residues. The J segment lost 4 bases and the V segment lost 0 bases, leaving 0 bases of the junction unmatched. CDR3 protein: CASSQEDRGNQPQHF. In DNA, the CDR3 is TGCGCCAGCAGCCAAGAGGACAGGGGGAATCAGCCCCAGCATTTT.

The CDR3 sequence: CATQPGTTNTGELFF. CDR3 DNA: TGTGCCACCCAGCCTGGGACAACGAACACCGGGGAGCTGTTTTTT. The genes are TRBV7-9 and TRBJ2-2; D perhaps matches TRBD1 (6 bases). The CDR3 consists of 15 residues. Germline CDR1 reads SEHNR; CDR2 reads FQNEAQ (reference sequence). With 10 bases removed from V and 0 bases from J, the gap between germline ends came to 15 bases.

This clone is a singleton in its sample. J is TRBJ2-7 and V is TRBV6-1, with 9 positions matching TRBD2. This CDR3 has 14 residues. With V trimmed by 3 bases and J by 5 bases, 5 bases remained unmatched. Per the germline V gene, CDR1 is MNHNS and CDR2 is SASEGT. Written as DNA, the CDR3 is TGTGCCAGCAGTGAGGGGACTAGCTCGCACGAGCAGTACTTC. Protein product: CASSEGTSSHEQYF.

The gene calls are TRBV5-1 and TRBJ1-3; a weak D match, TRBD1 (6 bases). The V gene's germline CDR1 is SGHRS and CDR2 YFSETQ. Trimming pared 5 bases from V and 0 bases from J, leaving 21 bases between. The CDR3 runs 18 residues. DNA for the CDR3: TGCGCCAGCAGTTCGACAGGACCAGATTATTCCTCTGGAAACACCATATATTTT. This sequence encodes CASSSTGPDYSSGNTIYF.

The gene calls are TRBV5-5 and TRBJ2-7; TRBD1 might be the D (6 bases). V shed 0 bases and J shed 3 bases, with 13 bases lying between them. Germline assignment: CDR1 SGHKS and CDR2 YYEKEE (reference sequence). The CDR3 loop spans 15 amino acids. The CDR3 reads CASSLGEQGLYEQYF. For the CDR3, the DNA is TGTGCCAGCAGCTTGGGCGAACAGGGCCTCTACGAGCAGTACTTC.

The chain joins TRBV14 to TRBJ2-7; no clear D gene. V was clipped by 5 bases and J by 3 bases, with 11 bases between them. CDR3 length: 13 residues. Germline loops: CDR1 SGHDN, CDR2 FVKESK. CDR3 bases: TGTGCCAGCAGCTCCGTCCGCGGCTACGAGCAGTACTTC. It specifies CASSSVRGYEQYF.

The chain is built from TRBV7-2 and TRBJ2-2; D is uncertain. The CDR3 is 13 residues long. Looked up from germline, CDR1 is SGHTA and CDR2 is FQGNSA. Trimming removed 8 bases from V and 0 bases from J, with 7 bases in between. The CDR3 DNA follows: TGTGCCAGCCCTCCCGCGAACACCGGGGAGCTGTTTTTT. It specifies CASPPANTGELFF.

The chain joins TRBV7-9 to TRBJ2-4; D perhaps matches TRBD1 (6 bases). CDR3 size: 16 residues. V lost 3 bases, J lost 1 base, and 13 bases lay in between. From germline, CDR1 is SEHNR and CDR2 FQNEAQ (reference sequence). CDR3 in amino acids: CASSLQQGGAKNIQYF. The CDR3 DNA sequence: TGTGCCAGCAGCTTGCAACAGGGTGGCGCCAAAAACATTCAGTACTTC.

This chain uses TRBV27 with TRBJ2-7; TRBD2 is a possible D gene (7 bases). The CDR3 is made up of 15 amino acids. Germline-derived CDR1 and CDR2 are MNHEY and SMNVEV (reference sequence). The V end lost 1 base, the J end lost 3 bases, and 13 bases lay between the germline ends. The CDR3 DNA reads as TGTGCCAGCAGTTTATGGGGGGGCGGGAGCTACGAGCAGTACTTC. Amino acids: CASSLWGGGSYEQYF.

The gene calls are TRBV15 and TRBJ2-7, with 11 bases lining up with TRBD1. This CDR3 is 14 amino acids long. J lost 6 bases, V lost 5 bases, and 6 bases had no gene match. The germline V gene encodes CDR1 LNHNV and CDR2 YYDKDF (reference sequence). The CDR3 here is CATSGDRGEGEQYF. CDR3 nucleotides: TGTGCCACCAGCGGGGACAGGGGGGAGGGCGAGCAGTACTTC.